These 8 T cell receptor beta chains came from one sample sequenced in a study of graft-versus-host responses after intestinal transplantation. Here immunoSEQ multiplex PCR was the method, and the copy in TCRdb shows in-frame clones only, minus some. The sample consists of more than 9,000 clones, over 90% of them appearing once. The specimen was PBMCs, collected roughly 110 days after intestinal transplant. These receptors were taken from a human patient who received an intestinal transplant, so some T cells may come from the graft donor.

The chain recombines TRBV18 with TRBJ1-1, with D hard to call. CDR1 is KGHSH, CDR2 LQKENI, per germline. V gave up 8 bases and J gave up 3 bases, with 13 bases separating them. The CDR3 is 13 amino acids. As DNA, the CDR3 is TGTGCCAGCACCTCAGCACAGTACACTGAAGCTTTCTTT. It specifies CASTSAQYTEAFF.

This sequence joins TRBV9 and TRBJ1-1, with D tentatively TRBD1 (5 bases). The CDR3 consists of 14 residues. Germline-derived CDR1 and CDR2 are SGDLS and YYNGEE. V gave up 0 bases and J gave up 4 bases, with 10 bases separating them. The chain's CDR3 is CASSVAGSGTEAFF. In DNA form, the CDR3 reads TGTGCCAGCAGCGTAGCAGGGTCGGGCACTGAAGCTTTCTTT.

CDR3 nucleotide sequence: TGTGCCAGTTCGGGACAGGGGGGTCCTACCTACAATGAGCAGTTCTTC. This encodes CASSGQGGPTYNEQFF. The V and J genes are TRBV25-1 and TRBJ2-1; 11 bases agree with TRBD1. Per the germline V gene, CDR1 is MGHDK and CDR2 is SYGVNS. The CDR3 contains 16 residues. Trimming took 9 bases from V and 2 from J; bases not matched to a gene: 9.

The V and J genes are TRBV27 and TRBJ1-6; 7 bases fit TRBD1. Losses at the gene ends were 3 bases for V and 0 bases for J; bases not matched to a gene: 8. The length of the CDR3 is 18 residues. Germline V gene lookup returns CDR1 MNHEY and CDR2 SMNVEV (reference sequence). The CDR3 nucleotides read TGTGCCAGCAGTTTTCGAGGACAGGCGAGCTCCTATAATTCACCCCTCCACTTT. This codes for CASSFRGQASSYNSPLHF.

In nucleotides, the CDR3 is TGTGCCAGCAGCCTTCTTAAGGTCCGGGCGGCTAACTATGGCTACACCTTC. Its translation is CASSLLKVRAANYGYTF. V and J are TRBV4-2 and TRBJ1-2; D not certain. V shed 4 bases and J shed 0 bases, with 18 bases lying between them. The length of the CDR3 is 17 residues. Per germline, CDR1 LGHNA and CDR2 YNFKEQ.

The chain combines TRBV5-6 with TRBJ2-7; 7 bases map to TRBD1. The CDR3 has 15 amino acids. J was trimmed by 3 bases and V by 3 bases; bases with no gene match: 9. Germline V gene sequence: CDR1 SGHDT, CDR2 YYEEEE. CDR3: CASSCEGQRIYEQYF. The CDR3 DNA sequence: TGTGCCAGCAGCTGCGAGGGACAGAGGATCTACGAGCAGTACTTC.

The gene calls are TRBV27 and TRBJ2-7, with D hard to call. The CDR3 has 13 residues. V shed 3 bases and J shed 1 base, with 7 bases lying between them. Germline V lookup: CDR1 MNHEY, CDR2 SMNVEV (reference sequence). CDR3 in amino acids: CASSLAPSYEQYF. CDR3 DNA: TGTGCCAGCAGTTTGGCTCCGTCCTACGAGCAGTACTTC.

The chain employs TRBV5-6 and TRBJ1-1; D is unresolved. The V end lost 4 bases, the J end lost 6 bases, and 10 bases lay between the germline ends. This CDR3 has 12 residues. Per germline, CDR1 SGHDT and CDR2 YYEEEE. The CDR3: CASSDGFPEAFF. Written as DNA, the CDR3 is TGTGCCAGCAGCGATGGTTTTCCTGAAGCTTTCTTT.